This T cell receptor beta chain was sequenced in a study of blood T cell repertoires in COVID-19. Study as a whole: Collection of acute and convalescent COVID-19 samples took place in the United States, Italy and Spain. PBMCs, B-cell-depleted T cells, or T cells provided the cDNA or gDNA that made up the material.

Original analysis: Estimation of nucleated cell counts relied on the amplification of reference gene primers. TCRdb keeps only in-frame clones here, not all; method: immunoSEQ multiplex PCR. V and J calls and clone size follow that table, whereas D and trimming were derived from the DNA. This table holds about 340,000 clones, around 88% found once. This CDR3 is built from 15 residues. The V gene's germline CDR1 is MNHNY and CDR2 SVGAGI (reference sequence). With V trimmed by 5 bases and J by 4 bases, 2 bases remained unmatched. This receptor was taken from a man aged 25 to 40 with active or convalescent COVID-19. The chain employs TRBV6-6 and TRBJ2-2; 12 bases match TRBD2. The sample consisted of peripheral blood. CDR3 amino acids: CASSQGLAGTGELFF. CDR3 in DNA: TGTGCCAGCAGTCAGGGACTAGCGGGCACCGGGGAGCTGTTTTTT.